This TCR beta chain was recorded in a study of shared clonotypes between healthy human individuals. Over several immunoSEQ plates, each subset's genomic DNA was distributed in even portions. Measured with immunoSEQ multiplex PCR; TCRdb has only the in-frame clones, and not every one. This repertoire shows about 730,000 clones, over 60% found once; its top ten account for more than 1.5%. Per germline, CDR1 SGHRS and CDR2 YFSETQ. V lost 7 bases to trimming and J lost 6 bases, with 13 bases between them. The CDR3 length is 12 residues. Caucasian adults residing in Nashville, Tennessee made up all the donors.

The receptor comes from a woman aged 25 to 39 in good health. V and J are TRBV5-1 and TRBJ1-1, with D uncertain. Sequences were obtained from memory CD4+ T cells sorted from blood. Subset specified: CD45RA-negative fraction. CDR3 sequence reads: CASADGGPEAFF. Written as DNA, the CDR3 is TGCGCCAGCGCCGACGGCGGCCCTGAAGCTTTCTTT.